These 2 T cell receptor beta chains were sequenced from one sample in a study of blood T cell repertoires in COVID-19. TCRdb's table, derived via immunoSEQ multiplex PCR, lists solely in-frame clones and lacks some. The data show approximately 200,000 clones, with around 83% seen just once and under 1.5% held by the top ten. The source material was PBMCs or T cells enriched from blood (not recorded which). These receptors originate from a woman aged 40 to 49 with acute COVID-19.

J is TRBJ2-5 and V is TRBV11-3, with 14 bases lining up with TRBD2. Germline V gene data show CDR1 as SGHNT and CDR2 as YENEEA. The ends lost 5 bases at V and 3 bases at J; junction bases unmatched: 2. The CDR3 extends over 15 amino acids. Written as DNA, the CDR3 is TGTGCCAGCAGCCGGGGACTAGCGGGAGAAGAGACCCAGTACTTC. Translating gives CASSRGLAGEETQYF.

This clone was observed at least ten times. This chain connects TRBV15 to TRBJ2-2, with TRBD2 identical over 7 bases. V lost 2 bases to trimming and J lost 3 bases; unmatched junction nucleotides: 0. The CDR3 sequence is 14 residues long. Germline CDR1 LNHNV, CDR2 YYDKDF (reference sequence). The CDR3 sequence is CATSRLADTGELFF. The CDR3 bases are TGTGCCACCAGCAGACTAGCGGACACCGGGGAGCTGTTTTTT.